This T cell receptor (beta chain) emerged from a study of cytomegalovirus exposure and HLA in healthy donors (dated by TCRdb to 2016 to 2017). A note on the overall study: In an earlier analysis of fewer than 750 of the donors, 276 Gb of sequence data and roughly 100 million unique TCR beta sequences from some 170 million T cells were reported. An early release that covered about 600 HLA-typed donors contained around 300 gigabases of sequencing data and 65 million to 100 million unique TCR sequences. The genetic ancestry cluster associated with self-reported Caucasian donors included approximately 85% of the 398 genotyped donors. The study aimed to test whether cataloging public T cell receptors could reveal signatures of past pathogen exposure. Using immunosequencing, the study profiled T cell repertoires from around 670 subjects and related those repertoires to cytomegalovirus serostatus. Along with the roughly 670-subject first cohort, a separate validation cohort of over a hundred different subjects was used. The study combined high-throughput TCR immunosequencing, statistical association of individual TCRs with disease status, and machine learning to predict cytomegalovirus infection status. To study patterns of TCR occurrence, a later analysis re-analyzed previously published TCR beta repertoires from 666 donors and added high-resolution HLA genotyping. Rather than using new phenotypic data, the later analysis identified candidate immune exposures from TCR beta sequences and from how often those sequences occurred across donors. In an earlier analysis of 500 to 650 of the donors, high-throughput TCR beta sequencing was used to judge whether each TCR beta V gene segment behaved as functional or pseudogenic. Donor age, sex, ethnicity and CMV serostatus were collected together with the repertoire data. A later genetic analysis took genome-wide SNP genotypes for 398 of the 666 donors and used that subset as a discovery cohort. All discovery cohort repertoires had been generated on a single sequencing platform. Both class I and class II loci were covered by HLA typing, at four-digit resolution. Typing coverage varied by locus: roughly 629-640 donors for A, B, C, DRB1 and DQB1; around 560 for DQA1; more than 600 for DPA1; 450 to 480 for DPB1. About five DR-DQ haplotypes were handled as single units for association and clustering, since linkage in the cohort was strong. Across under 500 genotyped donors of the cohort, an average of roughly 230,000 unique TCR beta nucleotide sequences per donor were sequenced, and approximately 17% of those sequences were non-productive. Beyond this particular receptor, the publication reports: In a later analysis, several top co-occurrence clusters were reported to appear linked to parvovirus B19, influenza, CMV and Epstein-Barr virus. At a false discovery rate of 0.05, a later analysis linked 16,951 TCR beta sequences to specific HLA alleles. Cytomegalovirus status was reported to be diagnosed by the classifier with high specificity and sensitivity in both the original and validation cohorts. V-gene and J-gene trimming of TCR beta chains was associated with a missense DCLRE1C variant in a later genetic analysis, and the association was replicated in an independent cohort. A later analysis found that TCR association rates varied across HLA loci, with DRB1 alleles showing the most associated TCRs and HLA-C alleles the fewest. The study gave a list of 150 to 200 TCR beta chains associated with cytomegalovirus. A further reported finding was that TCR beta sequences accurately predicted the HLA-A and HLA-B alleles for most subjects in the first cohort. Most TCR sequences were observed very rarely across donors, whereas some public TCRs were present in many individuals. When HLA alleles, especially DR and DQ, strongly co-occurred, TCR associations were difficult to assign to individual alleles. Sequencing depth was assumed to be roughly uniform across donors in the presence/absence analyses, though that assumption may not hold. In a later analysis, HLA-associated TCR beta chains showed more clonal expansion and lower generation probabilities than non-associated chains that were equally common. A group of highly shared sequence variants was considered likely to be a technical artifact of the sequencing pipeline. According to a later analysis, most CMV-associated TCR beta chains appeared to be HLA-restricted, and the HLA associations seemed to be driven largely by CMV exposure. It was suggested by the authors that the approach could potentially be generalized to other disease states and immunological phenotypes. Three of the identified cytomegalovirus-associated TCR beta chains were confirmed in vitro to be specific for cytomegalovirus antigens. Compared with the roughly 700-donor mean, donors in an Asian-associated ancestry cluster had fewer N-insertions in productive TCRs, according to a later genetic analysis. Correlated functional status among segregating V segments might be attributable to linkage disequilibrium, but an unknown experimental factor could not be ruled out. Because counts were too low, about 18 rarely observed V segments, including chromosome 9 orphons, were left out of the earlier analysis of about 500 of the donors. Some IMGT-functional V segments, including TRBV6-2 and TRBV6-3, could not be distinguished by the 87-base-pair reads and were therefore excluded. The only immune exposure information available for the cohort was CMV serostatus. In this cohort, only TCR beta chains were sequenced, and detectable features were limited by the absence of alpha or paired-chain data. Broadly in line with IMGT annotations, most TCR beta V segments showed up in productive rearrangements about 87% or about 30% of the time in an earlier analysis of approximately 640 of the donors. Because HLA typing was unavailable for some donors at each locus, only the typed subset was used in association tests.

The library was prepared using the immunoSEQ multiplex PCR assay. For the multiplex PCR, a mixture combining 60 forward primers for TCR Vbeta segments and 13 reverse primers for TCR Jbeta segments was used. The CDR3 region of rearranged TCR beta genes was amplified from genomic DNA with a multiplex PCR assay. The amplified TCR beta libraries were sequenced on the Illumina HiSeq System as 87-base-pair reads. Turning to the authors' computational methods: A later analysis counted 75 million to 100 million unique TCR beta chains across the 640 or so repertoires, and around 9.9 million of these chains were shared by at least two donors. A nearest-neighbor algorithm error-corrected the raw reads and collapsed the reads into unique sequences, merging closely related sequences to remove PCR and sequencing errors. V, D and J gene segments were assigned by aligning CDR3 sequences to IMGT reference sequences. For a sequence to be retained, a match of at least six nucleotides was required to both a V gene segment and a J gene segment. A rearrangement was called productive if the CDR3 had no stop codons and remained in frame with V and J, and every other rearrangement was called non-productive. CDR3 was defined by IMGT convention, running from the second conserved V-encoded cysteine to the conserved J-encoded phenylalanine. Sequences without an unambiguous match to a single V gene segment were excluded from the earlier analysis of about 640 of the donors. An earlier analysis of around 600 of the donors classified V segments as functional when productive rearrangements were above 56.7% and as segregating when the standard deviation between donors was above 5%. To diagnose cytomegalovirus status from the catalog of TCR beta chain sequences, a statistical classification framework was built. In a later analysis, V and J genes were assigned by comparing TCR nucleotide sequences against IMGT/GENE-DB human TR gene sequences. Using the TCRdist pipeline, a later analysis assigned CDR3 sequences along with most-parsimonious VDJ recombination scenarios. In a later analysis, every TCR beta chain was defined by the combination of its CDR3 amino acid sequence and its V-gene family, and reads without a unique V-gene family were dropped. As a way to deal with suspected cross-contamination and a sequencing artifact, a later analysis dropped 450 to 600 nucleotide sequences that were highly shared and had low generation probability. In a later analysis, a clonal expansion index for each public chain was calculated from normalized within-repertoire ranks of inferred template counts. A later analysis computed generation probabilities with a VDJ recombination model fitted to out-of-frame rearrangements, and checked the results against IGoR. In a later analysis, TCR-TCR, TCR-HLA and TCR-CMV co-occurrence was scored with hypergeometric tests, and a repertoire-size bias correction was applied to TCR pairs. In a later analysis, false discovery rates were estimated by permuting HLA or CMV assignments 20 times. In a later analysis, co-occurring TCRs were grouped using DBSCAN, and TCRdist sequence similarity was added for clustering within HLA-allele-positive subsets. Co-occurrence clustering excluded repertoires with fewer than 30,000 or more than 120,000 public chains, plus five with anomalous nucleotide sharing. TCRdb carries this immuneACCESS record with in-frame sequences only. Its versions omit some clonotypes, under half of them owing to an unresolved V gene in the studies checked, with the rest unexplained. For V, J and clone size, that table is used; D and trimming come from the DNA. Counted in this sample were 140,000 to 150,000 clones; more than 60% of them appeared once. Together, the top ten hold 6.5% of the sample.

Including cysteine and phenylalanine, the CDR3 has 15 amino acids. The entry retains the CDR3 DNA only, 45 bases that are in frame from base 1. Germline trimming: 6 bases from V, 4 bases from J; junction bases outside gene matches: 7. The germline V gene sets CDR1 to MNHNS and CDR2 to SASEGT. The cohort consisted of hundreds of healthy bone marrow donors. All cohort members were sampled while nominally healthy, although unrecorded immune exposures were likely present. The donor was CMV seronegative and belonged to the group of around 350 seronegative cohort members. Each donor provided a peripheral blood sample, and peripheral blood mononuclear cells were used for TCR beta sequencing. The Qiagen DNeasy Blood Extraction Kit was used to extract genomic DNA from the blood cell samples. Regarding this clone: Its antigen target is currently unknown. Per-base quality was not reported, and no clone a single base away is much larger than it.

Sequencing used PBMCs. This TCR was sampled from a woman aged 55-75 years in good health and CMV-seronegative. The sequence is built from TRBV6-1 and TRBJ2-1, with TRBD1 identical over 9 junction bases. The CDR3 region reads CASRKTGGFYNEQFF. Read as DNA, the sequence is TGTGCCAGCAGGAAGACAGGGGGTTTTTACAATGAGCAGTTCTTC.